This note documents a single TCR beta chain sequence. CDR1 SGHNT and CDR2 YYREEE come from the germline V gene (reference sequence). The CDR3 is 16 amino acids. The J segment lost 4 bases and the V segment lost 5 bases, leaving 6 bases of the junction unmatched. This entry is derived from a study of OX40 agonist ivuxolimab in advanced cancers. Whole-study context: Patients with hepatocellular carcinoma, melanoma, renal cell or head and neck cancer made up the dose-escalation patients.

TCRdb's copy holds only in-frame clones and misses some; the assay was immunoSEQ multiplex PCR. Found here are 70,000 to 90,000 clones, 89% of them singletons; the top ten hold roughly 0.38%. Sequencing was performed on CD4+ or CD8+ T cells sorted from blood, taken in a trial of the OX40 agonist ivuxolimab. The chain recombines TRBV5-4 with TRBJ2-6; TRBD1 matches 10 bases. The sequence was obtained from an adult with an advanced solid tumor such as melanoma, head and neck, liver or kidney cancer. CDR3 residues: CASRNRQGAGANVLTF. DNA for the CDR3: TGTGCCAGCAGGAACCGACAGGGGGCCGGGGCCAACGTCCTGACTTTC. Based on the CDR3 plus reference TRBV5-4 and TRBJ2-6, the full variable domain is ETGVTQSPTHLIKTRGQQVTLRCSSQSGHNTVSWYQQALGQGPQFIFQYYREEENGRGNFPPRFSGLQFPNYSSELNVNALELDDSALYLCASRNRQGAGANVLTFGAGSRLTVL.